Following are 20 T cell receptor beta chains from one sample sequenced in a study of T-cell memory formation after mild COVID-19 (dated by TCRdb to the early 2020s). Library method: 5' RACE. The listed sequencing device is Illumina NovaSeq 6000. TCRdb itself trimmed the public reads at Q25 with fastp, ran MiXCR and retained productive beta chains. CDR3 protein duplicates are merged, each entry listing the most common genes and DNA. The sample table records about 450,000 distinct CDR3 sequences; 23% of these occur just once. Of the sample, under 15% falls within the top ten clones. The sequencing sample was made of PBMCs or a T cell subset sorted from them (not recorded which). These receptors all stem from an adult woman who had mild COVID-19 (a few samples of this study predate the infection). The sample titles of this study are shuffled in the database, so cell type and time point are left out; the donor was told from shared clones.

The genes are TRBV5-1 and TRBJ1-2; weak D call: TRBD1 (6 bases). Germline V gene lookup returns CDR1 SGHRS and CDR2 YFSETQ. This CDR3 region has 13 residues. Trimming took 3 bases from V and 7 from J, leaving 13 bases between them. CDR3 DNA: TGCGCCAGCAGCTCAGGGGAGTTGGGTGGCTACACCTTC. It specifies CASSSGELGGYTF.

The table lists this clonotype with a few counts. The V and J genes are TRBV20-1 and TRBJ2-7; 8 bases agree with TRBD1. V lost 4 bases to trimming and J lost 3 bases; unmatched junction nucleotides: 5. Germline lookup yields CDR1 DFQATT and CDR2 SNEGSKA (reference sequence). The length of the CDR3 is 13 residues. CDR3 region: CSAKAGGFYEQYF. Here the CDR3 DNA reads TGCAGTGCTAAGGCAGGGGGCTTCTACGAGCAGTACTTC.

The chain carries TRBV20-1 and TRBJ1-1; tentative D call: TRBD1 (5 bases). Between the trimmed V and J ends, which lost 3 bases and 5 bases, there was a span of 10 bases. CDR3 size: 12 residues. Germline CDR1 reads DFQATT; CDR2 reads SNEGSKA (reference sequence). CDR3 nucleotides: TGCAGTGCTAGGTCAGGGTTAACTGAAGCTTTCTTT. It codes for CSARSGLTEAFF.

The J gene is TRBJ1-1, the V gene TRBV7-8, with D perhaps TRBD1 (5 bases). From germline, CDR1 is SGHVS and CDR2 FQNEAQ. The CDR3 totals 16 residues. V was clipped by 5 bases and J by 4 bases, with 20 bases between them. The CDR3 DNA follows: TGTGCCAGCAGCGTAGTCAGGGTTATGGGGGGCACTGAAGCTTTCTTT. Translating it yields CASSVVRVMGGTEAFF.

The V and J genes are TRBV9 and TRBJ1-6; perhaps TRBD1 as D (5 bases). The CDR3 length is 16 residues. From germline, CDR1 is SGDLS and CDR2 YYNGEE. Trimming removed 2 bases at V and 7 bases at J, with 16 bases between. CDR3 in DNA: TGTGCCAGCAGCGTCAGTAGCCCAGGGCGGAATTCACCCCTCCACTTT. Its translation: CASSVSSPGRNSPLHF.

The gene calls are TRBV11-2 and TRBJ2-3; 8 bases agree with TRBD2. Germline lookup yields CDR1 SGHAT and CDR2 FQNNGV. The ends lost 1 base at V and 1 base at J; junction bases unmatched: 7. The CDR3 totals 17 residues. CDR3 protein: CASSLGFRGGRTDTQYF. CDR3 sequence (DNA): TGTGCCAGCAGCTTAGGGTTCCGGGGGGGGCGCACAGATACGCAGTATTTT.

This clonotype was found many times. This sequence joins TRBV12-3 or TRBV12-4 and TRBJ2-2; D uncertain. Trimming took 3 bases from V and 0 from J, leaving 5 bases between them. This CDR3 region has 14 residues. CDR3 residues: CASSLLPNTGELFF. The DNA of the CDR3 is TGTGCCAGCAGTTTGTTACCGAACACCGGGGAGCTGTTTTTT.

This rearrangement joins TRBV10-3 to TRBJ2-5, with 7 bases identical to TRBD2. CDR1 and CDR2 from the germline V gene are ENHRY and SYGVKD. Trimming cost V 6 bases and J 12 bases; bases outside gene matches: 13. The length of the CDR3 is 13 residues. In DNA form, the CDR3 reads TGTGCCATCAGCCAGACTAGCCCCGGGCCAGAGTACTTC. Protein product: CAISQTSPGPEYF.

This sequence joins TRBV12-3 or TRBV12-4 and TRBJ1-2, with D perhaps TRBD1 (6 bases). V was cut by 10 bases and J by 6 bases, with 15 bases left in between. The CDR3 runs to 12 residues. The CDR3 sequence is CATTGQGHGYTF. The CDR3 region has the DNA TGTGCCACAACCGGGCAGGGGCATGGCTACACCTTC.

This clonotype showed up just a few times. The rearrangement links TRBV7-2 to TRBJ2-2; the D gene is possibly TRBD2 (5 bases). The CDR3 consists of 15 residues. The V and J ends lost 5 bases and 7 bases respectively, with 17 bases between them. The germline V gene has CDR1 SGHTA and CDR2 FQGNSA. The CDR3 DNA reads TGTGCCAGCAGCCGTACCCGATGGGAGAGCGGGGAGCTGTTTTTT. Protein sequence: CASSRTRWESGELFF.

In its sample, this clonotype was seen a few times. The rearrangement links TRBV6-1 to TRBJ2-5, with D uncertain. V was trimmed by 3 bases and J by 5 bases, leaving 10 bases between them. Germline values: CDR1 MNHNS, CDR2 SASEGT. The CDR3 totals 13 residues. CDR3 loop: CASSDAVRETQYF. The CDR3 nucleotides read TGTGCCAGCAGTGACGCGGTGCGGGAGACCCAGTACTTC.

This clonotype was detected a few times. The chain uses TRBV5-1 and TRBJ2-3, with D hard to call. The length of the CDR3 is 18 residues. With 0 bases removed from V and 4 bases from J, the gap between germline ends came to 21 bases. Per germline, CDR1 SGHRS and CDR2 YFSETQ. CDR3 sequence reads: CASSLASGEQNYPDTQYF. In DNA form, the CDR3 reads TGCGCCAGCAGCTTGGCCTCTGGGGAACAGAATTATCCAGATACGCAGTATTTT.

The CDR3 nucleotides read TGTGCCAGCAGCAGGGCGGGAGGGGCCGCCTACGAGCAGTACTTC. Amino acids: CASSRAGGAAYEQYF. The chain links TRBV7-2 to TRBJ2-7, with 9 positions matching TRBD2. The CDR3 contains 15 residues. The V and J ends lost 5 bases and 2 bases, in that order; junction bases with no gene match: 7. The germline V gene has CDR1 SGHTA and CDR2 FQGNSA.

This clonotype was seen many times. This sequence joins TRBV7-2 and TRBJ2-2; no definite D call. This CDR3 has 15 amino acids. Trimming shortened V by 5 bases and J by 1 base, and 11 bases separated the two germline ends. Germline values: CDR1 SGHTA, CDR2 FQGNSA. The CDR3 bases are TGTGCCAGCAGCCCTCGACCGCAGAACACCGGGGAGCTGTTTTTT. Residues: CASSPRPQNTGELFF. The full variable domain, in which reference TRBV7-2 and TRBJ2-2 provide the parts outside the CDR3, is GAGVSQSPSNKVTEKGKDVELRCDPISGHTALYWYRQSLGQGLEFLIYFQGNSAPDKSGLPSDRFSAERTGGSVSTLTIQRTQQEDSAVYLCASSPRPQNTGELFFGEGSRLTVL.

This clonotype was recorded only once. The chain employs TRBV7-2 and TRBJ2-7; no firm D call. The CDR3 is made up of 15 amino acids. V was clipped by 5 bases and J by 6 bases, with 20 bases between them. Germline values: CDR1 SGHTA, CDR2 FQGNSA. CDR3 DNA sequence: TGTGCCAGCAGCGCCAGGATTATTCTCTGGGGCGAGCAGTACTTC. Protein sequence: CASSARIILWGEQYF.

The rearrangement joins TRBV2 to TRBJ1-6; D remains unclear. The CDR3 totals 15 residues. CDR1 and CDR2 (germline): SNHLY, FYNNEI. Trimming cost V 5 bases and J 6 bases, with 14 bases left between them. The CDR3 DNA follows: TGTGCCAGCAGTTACGACGGAGCTGCTAATTCACCCCTCCACTTT. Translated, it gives CASSYDGAANSPLHF.

DNA for the CDR3: TGTGCCAGCAGCTCTAGTCGGAACGTTAACACTGAAGCTTTCTTT. Its protein product is CASSSSRNVNTEAFF. V is TRBV7-8 and J is TRBJ1-1, with D unclear. CDR1 SGHVS and CDR2 FQNEAQ come from the germline V gene. The V end lost 4 bases, the J end lost 2 bases, and 14 bases lay between the germline ends. This CDR3 spans 15 amino acids.

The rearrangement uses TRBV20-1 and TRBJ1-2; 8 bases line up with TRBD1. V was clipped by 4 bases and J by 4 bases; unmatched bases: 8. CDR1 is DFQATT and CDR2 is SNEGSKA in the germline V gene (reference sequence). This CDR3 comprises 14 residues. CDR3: CSATIGQGAYGYTF. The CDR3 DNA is TGCAGTGCTACGATAGGACAGGGTGCCTATGGCTACACCTTC.

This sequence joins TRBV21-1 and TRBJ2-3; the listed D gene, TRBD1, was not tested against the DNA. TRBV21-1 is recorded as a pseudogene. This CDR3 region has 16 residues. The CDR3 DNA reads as TGTGCCAGCAGCAGAAGAAGGACAGGGGCAACAGATACGCAGTATTTT. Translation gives CASSRRRTGATDTQYF.

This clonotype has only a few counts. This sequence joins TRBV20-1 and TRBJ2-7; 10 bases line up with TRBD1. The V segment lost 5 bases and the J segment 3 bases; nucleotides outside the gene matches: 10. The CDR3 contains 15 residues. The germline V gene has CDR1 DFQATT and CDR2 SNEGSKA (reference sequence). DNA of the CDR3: TGCAGTGCTGAGATCCCGGGACAGGGGTACTACGAGCAGTACTTC. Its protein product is CSAEIPGQGYYEQYF.